The 30 T cell receptor beta chains reported below all come from one sample, sequenced in a study of T-cell reconstitution after alpha-beta-depleted transplantation in children. Unique molecular identifiers were used to barcode this TCRbeta library. One entry per CDR3 protein results from TCRdb running MiXCR on the PCR reads. The sample gives under 250,000 distinct CDR3 sequences, 6.6% of which show up once; just over 5.5% is in the top ten. The sample was PBMCs, taken before TCRalphabeta/CD19-depleted stem cell transplant. The receptors derive from a boy aged 2-15 years with acute lymphoblastic leukemia, due to receive a stem cell transplant.

V and J are TRBV6-2 or TRBV6-3 and TRBJ2-5; 8 bases align to TRBD1. Germline-derived CDR1 and CDR2 are MNHEY and SVGEGT. J was trimmed by 5 bases and V by 4 bases; bases with no gene match: 9. This CDR3 region has 15 residues. CDR3 protein: CASSFPQGAGETQYF. The DNA of the CDR3 is TGTGCCAGCAGTTTCCCCCAGGGGGCAGGGGAGACCCAGTACTTC.

In the case of this clonotype: It may be a read error: a sequence one base away is much more abundant. This chain uses TRBV12-3 or TRBV12-4 with TRBJ1-2, with 9 bases identical to TRBD1. J was trimmed by 1 base and V by 3 bases; bases with no gene match: 6. The CDR3 has 16 residues. This CDR3 reads CASSLIGTGINYGYTF. CDR3 nucleotide sequence: TGTGCCAGCAGTTTGATCGGGACAGGGATTAACTATGGCTACACCTTC.

This clonotype was seen ten or more times. The chain joins TRBV27 to TRBJ2-5; a weak D match, TRBD1 (5 bases). The CDR3 is 14 residues long. Germline CDR1 reads MNHEY; CDR2 reads SMNVEV (reference sequence). The V end lost 2 bases, the J end lost 1 base, and 8 bases lay between the germline ends. The CDR3, as DNA: TGTGCCAGCAGTTTAGTGGGGCTCCAAGAGACCCAGTACTTC. It translates to CASSLVGLQETQYF.

Many counts were recorded for this clonotype. The V and J genes are TRBV20-1 and TRBJ2-3; the match to TRBD2 covers 11 bases. CDR3 length: 17 residues. The germline V gene has CDR1 DFQATT and CDR2 SNEGSKA (reference sequence). With V trimmed by 0 bases and J by 2 bases, 7 bases remained unmatched. The CDR3 region has the DNA TGCAGTGCTAGAGATTCATCTAGCGGGGGGAACACAGATACGCAGTATTTT. It encodes CSARDSSSGGNTDTQYF.

This clonotype was picked up many times. V is TRBV7-9 and J is TRBJ1-1; D gene ambiguous. There are 13 residues in the CDR3. The germline CDR1 and CDR2 sequences are SEHNR and FQNEAQ (reference sequence). Trimming left V 3 bases short and J 4 bases short, with 9 bases between. The CDR3 reads CASSFGRSTEAFF. In DNA, the CDR3 is TGTGCCAGCAGCTTCGGAAGGAGCACTGAAGCTTTCTTT. The complete variable domain, with remaining parts taken from reference TRBV7-9 and TRBJ1-1, reads DTGVSQNPRHKITKRGQNVTFRCDPISEHNRLYWYRQTLGQGPEFLTYFQNEAQLEKSRLLSDRFSAERPKGSFSTLEIQRTEQGDSAMYLCASSFGRSTEAFFGQGTRLTVV.

This clonotype was observed a handful of times. This chain connects TRBV4-3 to TRBJ1-4; D is ambiguous. The germline V and J ends were trimmed by 1 base and 5 bases, with 5 bases remaining between them. The CDR3 covers 13 residues. Looked up from germline, CDR1 is LGHNA and CDR2 is YSLEER. CDR3 sequence (DNA): TGCGCCAGCAGCCAAGGGCAGAATGAAAAACTGTTTTTT. Its translation: CASSQGQNEKLFF.

This clonotype occurred many times. V is TRBV7-9 and J is TRBJ2-7, with 8 bases lining up with TRBD2. V lost 3 bases to trimming and J lost 0 bases; unmatched junction nucleotides: 1. The CDR3 has 14 amino acids. The germline gives CDR1 SEHNR, CDR2 FQNEAQ (reference sequence). The CDR3 DNA is TGTGCCAGCAGCTTTGCGGGGGGCTCCTACGAGCAGTACTTC. Protein: CASSFAGGSYEQYF.

V is TRBV11-2 and J is TRBJ2-7; 11 bases agree with TRBD2. J gave up 7 bases and V 6 bases, and 11 bases lay outside the gene matches. The CDR3 has 15 amino acids. The germline gives CDR1 SGHAT, CDR2 FQNNGV. The CDR3 spells CASSSISGRAGEQYF. The DNA for the CDR3 is TGTGCCAGCAGTTCCATTAGCGGGAGGGCCGGGGAGCAGTACTTC.

With regard to this clonotype: A much bigger clone sits one base away, suggesting this may be a read error. A read error is likely, as this CDR3 ends without the conserved phenylalanine or tryptophan. The V call is TRBV5-5, the J call TRBJ1-5, with D possibly matching TRBD1 (5 bases). V shed 0 bases and J shed 9 bases, with 10 bases lying between them. The CDR3 covers 13 residues. Germline V gene data show CDR1 as SGHKS and CDR2 as YYEKEE (reference sequence). CDR3 nucleotides: TGTGCCAGCAGCTTGGCGGCAGGGAGGCCCCAGCATTAT. Its translation is CASSLAAGRPQHY.

In its sample, this clonotype was seen many times. This rearrangement joins TRBV7-2 to TRBJ2-3, with 14 nucleotides matching TRBD2. Germline V gene data show CDR1 as SGHTA and CDR2 as FQGNSA. With V trimmed by 4 bases and J by 1 base, 1 base remained unmatched. This CDR3 contains 16 residues. The CDR3 region is CASSSGLAGGTDTQYF. CDR3 DNA sequence: TGTGCCAGCAGCTCGGGACTAGCGGGGGGCACAGATACGCAGTATTTT.

This clonotype has ten or more counts. The chain is built from TRBV29-1 and TRBJ2-4, with 9 bases fitting TRBD1. With 5 bases clipped from V and 5 bases from J, the junction kept 7 bases outside the gene matches. The CDR3 totals 14 residues. The V gene's germline CDR1 is SQVTM and CDR2 ANQGSEA. The CDR3 nucleotides are TGCAGCGTTAGTGGGACAGGGTGGGAAAACATTCAGTACTTC. It codes for CSVSGTGWENIQYF.

This clonotype was seen only a few times. The chain combines TRBV5-6 with TRBJ2-5; possibly TRBD2 for D (6 bases). Looked up from germline, CDR1 is SGHDT and CDR2 is YYEEEE. V was shortened by 4 bases and J by 3 bases, with 10 bases between the two germline ends. This CDR3 has 13 residues. CDR3 residues: CASSRTTKETQYF. CDR3 bases: TGTGCCAGCAGCCGGACTACAAAAGAGACCCAGTACTTC.

The chain joins TRBV28 to TRBJ2-7, with D possibly being TRBD2 (6 bases). Germline assignment: CDR1 MDHEN and CDR2 SYDVKM. The CDR3 runs to 15 residues. Trimming pared 6 bases from V and 1 base from J, leaving 16 bases between. The CDR3 spells CASRTARDWSYEQYF. The CDR3 coding sequence is TGTGCCAGCAGAACAGCTCGGGACTGGTCCTACGAGCAGTACTTC.

This clonotype was counted a few times. The genes are TRBV7-2 and TRBJ2-3; unclear D gene. V was clipped by 3 bases and J by 2 bases, with 6 bases between them. This CDR3 region has 13 residues. The germline CDR1 and CDR2 sequences are SGHTA and FQGNSA. The CDR3 nucleotides read TGTGCCAGCAGCTTGATGATCACAGATACGCAGTATTTT. This encodes CASSLMITDTQYF.

A few counts support this clonotype. The V call is TRBV7-9, the J call TRBJ2-4; no clear D gene. The germline gives CDR1 SEHNR, CDR2 FQNEAQ (reference sequence). V dropped 3 bases and J dropped 2 bases, with 17 bases sitting between them. The CDR3 covers 17 residues. CDR3 in DNA: TGTGCCAGCAGCTTGGGCCTGCCACATAGGACCAAAAACATTCAGTACTTC. Translating it yields CASSLGLPHRTKNIQYF.

This chain connects TRBV20-1 to TRBJ2-1, with a weak D call TRBD2 (5 bases). Germline V gene data show CDR1 as DFQATT and CDR2 as SNEGSKA (reference sequence). The length of the CDR3 is 13 residues. V was trimmed by 6 bases and J by 8 bases, leaving 17 bases between them. The CDR3 here is CSAGADGWDEQFF. The CDR3 DNA reads as TGCAGTGCGGGAGCCGACGGGTGGGATGAGCAGTTCTTC.

Ten or more counts support this clonotype. The chain uses TRBV4-3 and TRBJ2-3, with a weak D call TRBD2 (6 bases). Germline loops: CDR1 LGHNA, CDR2 YSLEER. This CDR3 contains 16 residues. Trimming took 0 bases from V and 1 from J, leaving 11 bases between them. This CDR3 reads CASSQERDWGTDTQYF. CDR3 bases: TGCGCCAGCAGCCAAGAGCGGGATTGGGGCACAGATACGCAGTATTTT.

This clonotype was recorded many times. J is TRBJ2-7 and V is TRBV11-2; 7 nucleotides line up with TRBD2. Looked up from germline, CDR1 is SGHAT and CDR2 is FQNNGV. V gave up 1 base and J gave up 7 bases; unmatched junction bases: 16. The CDR3 is 17 amino acids. CDR3 loop: CASSLGLVLSGAGEQYF. CDR3 coding DNA: TGTGCCAGCAGCTTAGGTCTCGTTTTAAGCGGGGCGGGGGAGCAGTACTTC.

This clonotype appeared a few times. The CDR3 loop is CASSQTGIGTEAFF. The DNA of the CDR3 is TGTGCCAGCAGCCAGACAGGGATTGGCACTGAAGCTTTCTTT. The chain employs TRBV12-3 or TRBV12-4 and TRBJ1-1; 7 bases fit TRBD1. V shed 6 bases, J shed 4 bases, and the junction held 8 bases outside the gene matches. This CDR3 is 14 amino acids long.

This clonotype was observed a few times. CDR3 DNA: TGTGCCAGCATGTCAGGGGATTGGAATGAGCAGTTCTTC. It translates to CASMSGDWNEQFF. The rearrangement links TRBV28 to TRBJ2-1; D is perhaps TRBD1 (6 bases). The CDR3 is 13 amino acids. The V and J ends lost 7 bases and 7 bases respectively, with 14 bases between them. The germline V gene encodes CDR1 MDHEN and CDR2 SYDVKM.

This clonotype came up many times. A junction end diverges from the germline sequence, so it may reflect a read error. The chain links TRBV28 to TRBJ2-2; D call uncertain. The CDR3 length is 14 residues. Germline-derived CDR1 and CDR2 are MDHEN and SYDVKM. DNA of the CDR3: TGTGCCAGCAGCTTATTGGGGTTTGGCGGGGAGCTGTTTTTT. This sequence encodes CASSLLGFGGELFF. The whole variable domain, filled in from reference TRBV28 and TRBJ2-2, reads DVKVTQSSRYLVKRTGEKVFLECVQDMDHENMFWYRQDPGLGLRLIYFSYDVKMKEKGDIPEGYSVSREKKERFSLILESASTNQTSMYLCASSLLGFGGELFFGEGSRLTVL.

This clonotype has only a few counts. The genes are TRBV7-2 and TRBJ2-3; D unclear. V shed 4 bases and J shed 1 base, with 12 bases lying between them. CDR3 length: 15 residues. Germline CDR1 and CDR2: SGHTA and FQGNSA. The CDR3 DNA follows: TGTGCCAGCAGCTCCCCTCCCCAGGGCACAGATACGCAGTATTTT. Residues: CASSSPPQGTDTQYF. The complete variable domain, with remaining parts taken from reference TRBV7-2 and TRBJ2-3, reads GAGVSQSPSNKVTEKGKDVELRCDPISGHTALYWYRQSLGQGLEFLIYFQGNSAPDKSGLPSDRFSAERTGGSVSTLTIQRTQQEDSAVYLCASSSPPQGTDTQYFGPGTRLTVL.

In DNA, the CDR3 is TGCAGTGCTGGATGGGCCATGGGGTCCTACAATGAGCAGTTCTTC. It translates to CSAGWAMGSYNEQFF. This rearrangement joins TRBV20-1 to TRBJ2-1; the D is unclear. CDR1 and CDR2 from the germline V gene are DFQATT and SNEGSKA (reference sequence). The V end lost 5 bases, the J end lost 1 base, and 15 bases lay between the germline ends. This CDR3 spans 15 amino acids.

This clonotype was seen repeatedly, ten times or more. J is TRBJ1-4 and V is TRBV5-1, with a tentative D call TRBD1 (5 bases). Trimming took 4 bases from V and 6 from J, leaving 10 bases between them. CDR1 and CDR2 (germline): SGHRS, YFSETQ. The CDR3 has 13 residues. The CDR3 nucleotides read TGCGCCAGCAGCGGGGGTGGAGATGAAAAACTGTTTTTT. Its protein is CASSGGGDEKLFF.

At least ten counts were recorded for this clonotype. Here the CDR3 DNA reads TGTGCCAGCAGCCCCCAGGGGGAGAATGAGCAGTTCTTC. Its protein is CASSPQGENEQFF. The chain combines TRBV7-8 with TRBJ2-1, with 7 nucleotides matching TRBD1. Germline values: CDR1 SGHVS, CDR2 FQNEAQ. The CDR3 has 13 amino acids. The V gene end was trimmed by 5 bases and the J gene end by 7 bases; junction bases not matched to a gene: 5.

This chain links TRBV3-1 with TRBJ1-4; weak D call: TRBD1 (5 bases). The CDR3 extends over 17 amino acids. Germline V CDR1 and CDR2: LGHDT, YNNKEL (reference sequence). With 1 base removed from V and 8 bases from J, the gap between germline ends came to 20 bases. In DNA, the CDR3 is TGTGCCAGCAGCCAAGGAGGCCTCAGGGACCCCCGAGAAAAACTGTTTTTT. Residues: CASSQGGLRDPREKLFF.

In DNA, the CDR3 is TGTGCCAGCAGCTTAGGTTCGGCGGGCAATCAGCCCCAGCATTTT. Translation gives CASSLGSAGNQPQHF. The genes are TRBV7-6 and TRBJ1-5, with unresolved D. CDR1 and CDR2 (germline): SGHVS, FNYEAQ. The V end lost 1 base, the J end lost 2 bases, and 9 bases lay between the germline ends. The CDR3 has 15 residues.

The chain uses TRBV7-9 and TRBJ2-2, with TRBD1 identical over 8 bases. Looked up from germline, CDR1 is SEHNR and CDR2 is FQNEAQ (reference sequence). V shed 5 bases, J shed 0 bases, and the junction held 2 bases outside the gene matches. This CDR3 is 15 amino acids long. The CDR3 DNA sequence: TGTGCCAGCAGCGGACAGGGTTCGAACACCGGGGAGCTGTTTTTT. Translating gives CASSGQGSNTGELFF.

V gene TRBV20-1 combines with J gene TRBJ2-5, with TRBD2 identical over 11 bases. CDR3 length equals 15 residues. Germline CDR1 reads DFQATT; CDR2 reads SNEGSKA (reference sequence). With V trimmed by 8 bases and J by 2 bases, 10 bases remained unmatched. As DNA, the CDR3 is TGCAGTAACCAGCGGACTAGCGGGTCGCAAGAGACCCAGTACTTC. This codes for CSNQRTSGSQETQYF.

This clonotype turned up a few times. V is TRBV3-1 and J is TRBJ2-7, with D possibly being TRBD1 (5 bases). The germline CDR1 and CDR2 sequences are LGHDT and YNNKEL (reference sequence). The CDR3 consists of 15 residues. Trimming stripped 1 base from V and 3 bases from J, with 13 bases between. Here the CDR3 DNA reads TGTGCCAGCAGCCAAGCTTATAAGGGGTTCTACGAGCAGTACTTC. It specifies CASSQAYKGFYEQYF.